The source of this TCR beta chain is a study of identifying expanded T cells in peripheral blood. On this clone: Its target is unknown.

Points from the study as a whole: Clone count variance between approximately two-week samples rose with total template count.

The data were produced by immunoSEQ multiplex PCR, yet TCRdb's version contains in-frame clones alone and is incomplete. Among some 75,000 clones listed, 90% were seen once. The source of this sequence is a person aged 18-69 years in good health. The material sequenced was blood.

For the CDR3, the DNA is TGTGCCAGCAGCTCCAGGGGCGGGGGCACAGATACGCAGTATTTT. Translating gives CASSSRGGGTDTQYF. The V call is TRBV5-8, the J call TRBJ2-3; either TRBD1 or TRBD2 may supply D (6 bases each). Trimming cost V 3 bases and J 1 base, with 12 bases left between them. The CDR3 extends over 15 amino acids. The germline V gene encodes CDR1 SGHTS and CDR2 YDEGEE.